Included here is one T cell receptor (beta chain) sequence, with context. Within the sample, other DNA sequences also encode this same CDR3. This sample is part of a study of shared clonotypes between healthy human individuals. Some clones are missing from TCRdb's copy, which holds only in-frame ones; the method was immunoSEQ multiplex PCR. The table has around 1.5 million clones, 98% seen once. Those who donated, Caucasian adults without exception, all lived in Nashville, Tennessee. Material: naive CD4+ T cells sorted from blood. The subset is: CD45RA+ positively selected. The receptor was isolated from a man aged 25-45 years in good health.

In DNA, the CDR3 is TGCGCCAGCAGCTCCGGGACAGGGAATGAAAAACTGTTTTTT. Protein product: CASSSGTGNEKLFF. The chain recombines TRBV5-1 with TRBJ1-4; TRBD1 matches 9 bases. J lost 5 bases, V lost 3 bases, and 2 bases had no gene match. CDR1 SGHRS and CDR2 YFSETQ come from the germline V gene. The CDR3 is 14 amino acids.